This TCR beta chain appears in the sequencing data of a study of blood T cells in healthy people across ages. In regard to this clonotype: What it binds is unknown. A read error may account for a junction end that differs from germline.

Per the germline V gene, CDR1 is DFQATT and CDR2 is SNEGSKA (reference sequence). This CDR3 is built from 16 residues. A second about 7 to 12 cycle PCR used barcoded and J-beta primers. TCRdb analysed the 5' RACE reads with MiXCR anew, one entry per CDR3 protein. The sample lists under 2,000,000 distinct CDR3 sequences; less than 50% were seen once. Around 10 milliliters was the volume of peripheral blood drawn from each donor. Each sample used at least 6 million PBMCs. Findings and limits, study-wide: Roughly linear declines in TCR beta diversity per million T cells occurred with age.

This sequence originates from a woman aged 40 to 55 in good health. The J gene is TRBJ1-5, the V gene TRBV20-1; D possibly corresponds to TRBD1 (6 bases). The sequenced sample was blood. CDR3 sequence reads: CGARDSDSYSNQPQHF. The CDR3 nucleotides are TGCGGTGCTAGAGATTCGGACAGCTATAGCAATCAGCCCCAGCATTTT.